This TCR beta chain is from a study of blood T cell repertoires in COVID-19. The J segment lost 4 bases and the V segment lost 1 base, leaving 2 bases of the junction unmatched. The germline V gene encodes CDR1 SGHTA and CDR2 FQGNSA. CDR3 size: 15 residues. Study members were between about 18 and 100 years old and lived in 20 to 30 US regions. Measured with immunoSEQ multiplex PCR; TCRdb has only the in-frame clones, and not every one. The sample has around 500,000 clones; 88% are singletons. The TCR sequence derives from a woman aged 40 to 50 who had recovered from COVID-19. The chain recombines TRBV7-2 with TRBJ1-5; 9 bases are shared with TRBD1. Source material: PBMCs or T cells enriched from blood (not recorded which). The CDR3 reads CASSLGTGVNQPQHF. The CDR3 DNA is TGTGCCAGCAGCTTAGGGACAGGGGTTAATCAGCCCCAGCATTTT.